The clone carrying this T cell receptor (beta chain) was counted at least ten times. Its antigen is currently unknown. Each CDR3 protein gets one entry after TCRdb re-called the reads with MiXCR. The data show around 130,000 distinct CDR3 sequences, roughly 9% seen once. The CDR3 runs 15 residues. Germline values: CDR1 LNHDA, CDR2 SQIVND (reference sequence). V was clipped by 6 bases and J by 5 bases; unmatched bases: 12. This sample is drawn from a study of T cell repertoires in cytomegalovirus infection. Study observations and caveats: CMV-specific TCR beta clonotypes restricted by HLA-C were the ones dominating the ex vivo response.

The receptor was derived from a human donor in good health (CMV status not recorded). Some clones in this sample may be carry-over from other donors' samples. Sequencing was performed on PBMCs. The chain links TRBV19 to TRBJ1-1; TRBD1 agrees at 7 bases. CDR3 loop: CASRFNEGGRTEAFF. CDR3 DNA sequence: TGTGCCAGTAGATTTAATGAAGGGGGCCGGACTGAAGCTTTCTTT.